The T cell receptor beta chain described here comes from a study of molecular identifiers for immune sequencing clone quantification. Relative to its sample, this clonotype is medium-sized (0.01 to 0.1%). A single record per CDR3 protein comes from TCRdb applying MiXCR to the PCR reads. This sample has about 9,600 distinct CDR3 sequences, with 19% found just once. Researchers sorted naive CD8 T cells as cells that were CD8+CD4-CCR7+CD45RA+. The material sequenced was naive CD8+ T cells from blood, with Jurkat cell RNA spiked in. Subset specified: FACS-sorted CD8+CD4-CCR7+CD45RA+ naive T cells. The sequence derives from a human donor in good health. Some libraries in this study had Jurkat cell RNA spiked in.

This chain's CDR3 is CASSVDHRDRKETQYF. For the CDR3, the DNA is TGTGCCAGCAGCGTAGACCACAGGGACAGAAAAGAGACCCAGTACTTC. The genes are TRBV9 and TRBJ2-5; 7 nucleotides align to TRBD1. The V gene end was trimmed by 0 bases and the J gene end by 3 bases; junction bases not matched to a gene: 8. This CDR3 is 16 amino acids long. Germline CDR1 reads SGDLS; CDR2 reads YYNGEE.